This T cell receptor beta chain came from a study of blood T cell repertoires in COVID-19. Losses at the gene ends were 4 bases for V and 8 bases for J; bases not matched to a gene: 9. The CDR3 totals 15 residues. The germline gives CDR1 KGHSH, CDR2 LQKENI. Using immunoSEQ multiplex PCR, the repertoire was profiled, and TCRdb retains in-frame clones only, with some absent. The table lists about 26,000 clones, 85% to 90% of them singletons. The sample consisted of peripheral blood. The TCR was taken from a woman in her sixties with active COVID-19. The V and J genes are TRBV18 and TRBJ1-4, with TRBD1 matching over 8 bases. This chain's CDR3 is CASSLSGGRGEKLFF. The DNA for the CDR3 is TGTGCCAGCTCACTCTCAGGGGGCCGGGGAGAAAAACTGTTTTTT. The whole variable domain, filled in from reference TRBV18 and TRBJ1-4, reads NAGVMQNPRHLVRRRGQEARLRCSPMKGHSHVYWYRQLPEEGLKFMVYLQKENIIDESGMPKERFSAEFPKEGPSILRIQQVVRGDSAAYFCASSLSGGRGEKLFFGSGTQLSVL.